The 28 T cell receptor beta chains given below trace back to one sample, sequenced in a study of cytomegalovirus exposure and HLA in healthy donors. Vbeta (60) and Jbeta (13) primers were used in the PCR. TCRdb keeps only in-frame clones here, not all; method: immunoSEQ multiplex PCR. The sample yields a few hundred thousand clones, over 75% seen once. The sequenced sample consisted of PBMCs. The receptors here all came from a woman in her 30s in good health and CMV-seronegative.

The rearrangement joins TRBV6-5 to TRBJ1-2; tentatively, D is TRBD1 (5 bases). This CDR3 region has 13 residues. Germline loops: CDR1 MNHEY, CDR2 SVGAGI. The V and J ends lost 6 bases and 7 bases respectively, with 15 bases between them. The CDR3 DNA reads as TGTGCCAGCAGCTCGCGCGAAACAGGTGGCTACACCTTC. Its translation is CASSSRETGGYTF.

This clone was detected only a few times. V usage is TRBV18 and J usage is TRBJ2-3, with D maybe TRBD1 (6 bases). The CDR3 spans 15 residues. Germline values: CDR1 KGHSH, CDR2 LQKENI. The V end lost 4 bases, the J end lost 2 bases, and 13 bases lay between the germline ends. The CDR3, as DNA: TGTGCCAGCTCACTGTGGACAGCCGACACAGATACGCAGTATTTT. It encodes CASSLWTADTDTQYF.

The gene calls are TRBV2 and TRBJ1-2; 7 nucleotides agree with TRBD1. The germline gives CDR1 SNHLY, CDR2 FYNNEI. With 2 bases clipped from V and 3 bases from J, the junction kept 6 bases outside the gene matches. The CDR3 has 15 amino acids. The CDR3 coding sequence is TGTGCCAGCAGTGAAAAGACAGGGCTCTACTATGGCTACACCTTC. It encodes CASSEKTGLYYGYTF.

The CDR3 loop is CASSLVIVDRGLNQPQHF. The DNA of the CDR3 is TGTGCCAGCAGCTTAGTCATCGTAGACAGGGGACTCAATCAGCCCCAGCATTTT. The rearrangement uses TRBV11-3 and TRBJ1-5; 8 nucleotides agree with TRBD1. The CDR3 is made up of 18 amino acids. V dropped 1 base and J dropped 3; count of bases not matched to a gene: 11. Looked up from germline, CDR1 is SGHNT and CDR2 is YENEEA.

This chain joins TRBV7-8 and TRBJ1-2; no reliable D call. V was trimmed by 2 bases and J by 2 bases, leaving 18 bases between them. The CDR3 is 17 amino acids. Looked up from germline, CDR1 is SGHVS and CDR2 is FQNEAQ. The DNA for the CDR3 is TGTGCCAGCAGCTTACGTTCGGCAGGCCCCACCAACTATGGCTACACCTTC. It yields the protein CASSLRSAGPTNYGYTF.

This rearrangement joins TRBV2 to TRBJ1-5; D uncertain. The CDR3 length is 15 residues. Germline V gene sequence: CDR1 SNHLY, CDR2 FYNNEI. Deletions cut 8 bases from V and 1 base from J, with 15 bases between. As DNA, the CDR3 is TGTGCCAGCCAACAGCAGACGAACAGCAATCAGCCCCAGCATTTT. Translated, it gives CASQQQTNSNQPQHF.

The chain has TRBV5-5 and TRBJ2-7; 11 bases are a match to TRBD2. J was trimmed by 6 bases and V by 2 bases; bases with no gene match: 4. In germline, CDR1 is SGHKS, CDR2 YYEKEE (reference sequence). This CDR3 is 14 amino acids long. In DNA, the CDR3 is TGTGCCAGCAGCTTTCCGGGACTAGCGGCCGAGCAGTACTTC. It encodes CASSFPGLAAEQYF.

This rearrangement joins TRBV6-1 to TRBJ2-1, with 10 bases matching TRBD2. The CDR3 totals 14 residues. With 7 bases clipped from V and 5 bases from J, the junction kept 5 bases outside the gene matches. Germline V gene lookup returns CDR1 MNHNS and CDR2 SASEGT. Here the CDR3 reads CASMWTSGNNEQFF. CDR3 DNA: TGTGCCAGCATGTGGACTAGCGGAAACAATGAGCAGTTCTTC.

This clone was seen only once. The chain is built from TRBV27 and TRBJ2-7; 11 nucleotides line up with TRBD1. Germline-derived CDR1 and CDR2 are MNHEY and SMNVEV (reference sequence). The V and J ends lost 6 bases and 3 bases, in that order; junction bases with no gene match: 7. The CDR3 totals 15 residues. The DNA of the CDR3 is TGTGCCAGCAGCGGGACAGGGGGTTACGTCTACGAGCAGTACTTC. Its translation: CASSGTGGYVYEQYF.

J is TRBJ2-5 and V is TRBV6-1; TRBD2 might be the D (6 bases). The CDR3 spans 14 residues. V was clipped by 6 bases and J by 5 bases, with 16 bases between them. The germline V gene has CDR1 MNHNS and CDR2 SASEGT. For the CDR3, the DNA is TGTGCCAGCAGAAGATGGGGGAGGCGGGAGACCCAGTACTTC. It yields the protein CASRRWGRRETQYF.

The chain recombines TRBV6-1 with TRBJ2-1; D remains unclear. V lost 0 bases to trimming and J lost 7 bases, with 16 bases between them. CDR3 length: 16 amino acids. Per the germline V gene, CDR1 is MNHNS and CDR2 is SASEGT. CDR3 amino acids: CASSEAPLSSVNEQFF. In nucleotides, the CDR3 is TGTGCCAGCAGTGAAGCGCCCCTCTCGTCGGTAAATGAGCAGTTCTTC.

This chain uses TRBV4-2 with TRBJ2-2, with D hard to call. The CDR3 is made up of 15 amino acids. V was clipped by 2 bases and J by 0 bases, with 7 bases between them. The V gene's germline CDR1 is LGHNA and CDR2 YNFKEQ. CDR3 coding DNA: TGTGCCAGCAGCCAATATTCTACGAACACCGGGGAGCTGTTTTTT. Encoded protein: CASSQYSTNTGELFF.

V usage is TRBV7-8 and J usage is TRBJ2-7; TRBD2 aligns across 7 bases. The CDR3 is 16 amino acids. J gave up 0 bases and V 2 bases, and 7 bases lay outside the gene matches. CDR1 is SGHVS, CDR2 FQNEAQ, per germline. CDR3 coding DNA: TGTGCCAGCAGCTTAATGGGCGGGGGTTCCTCCTACGAGCAGTACTTC. This translates into CASSLMGGGSSYEQYF.

This rearrangement joins TRBV4-1 to TRBJ2-7; TRBD2 aligns across 13 bases. Trimming took 4 bases from V and 4 from J; bases not matched to a gene: 13. This CDR3 comprises 18 residues. Per germline, CDR1 MGHRA and CDR2 YSYEKL. The CDR3 protein is CASSPRLAGGQRVYEQYF. CDR3 bases: TGCGCCAGCAGCCCGCGACTAGCGGGAGGCCAGAGAGTTTACGAGCAGTACTTC.

The rearrangement uses TRBV4-2 and TRBJ2-2, with 14 positions matching TRBD2. The germline V gene has CDR1 LGHNA and CDR2 YNFKEQ. After removal of 7 bases from V and 0 bases from J, the junction contained 10 bases not matched to a gene. The CDR3 has 19 residues. CDR3 in amino acids: CASNLPGLAGETNTGELFF. CDR3 nucleotide sequence: TGTGCCAGCAACCTTCCGGGACTAGCGGGAGAGACGAACACCGGGGAGCTGTTTTTT.

The chain is built from TRBV12-5 and TRBJ2-1; 10 bases line up with TRBD2. The CDR3 spans 17 residues. V lost 2 bases, J lost 3 bases, and 7 bases stayed unmatched. Per the germline V gene, CDR1 is LGHNT and CDR2 is FRNRAP. The CDR3 DNA is TGTGCTAGTGGTTTGACTAGCGGGACCATAATCTACAATGAGCAGTTCTTC. Translating gives CASGLTSGTIIYNEQFF.

This clone was found a few times. This chain joins TRBV30 and TRBJ2-7; 9 bases map to TRBD2. Unmatched junction bases numbered 2, after V lost 4 bases and J lost 4 bases. CDR1 GTSNPN and CDR2 SVGIG come from the germline V gene (reference sequence). This CDR3 region has 12 residues. The CDR3 region has the DNA TGTGCCTGGAATGCGGGAGGGTACGAGCAGTACTTC. Translating gives CAWNAGGYEQYF.

The V gene is TRBV7-9, the J gene TRBJ2-1, with 9 bases matching TRBD2. CDR3 length equals 16 residues. After removal of 5 bases from V and 8 bases from J, the junction contained 13 bases not matched to a gene. Germline CDR1 is SEHNR and CDR2 is FQNEAQ (reference sequence). The chain's CDR3 is CASSQLAGLVRYEQFF. The CDR3 bases are TGTGCCAGCAGCCAACTAGCGGGCCTGGTCAGGTATGAGCAGTTCTTC.

V usage is TRBV29-1 and J usage is TRBJ2-7; 11 bases map to TRBD2. The germline V gene encodes CDR1 SQVTM and CDR2 ANQGSEA. This CDR3 spans 14 amino acids. V dropped 4 bases and J dropped 3; count of bases not matched to a gene: 5. CDR3 protein: CSVVGSGGDYEQYF. Written as DNA, the CDR3 is TGCAGCGTTGTCGGTAGCGGGGGGGACTACGAGCAGTACTTC.

The V and J genes are TRBV5-1 and TRBJ2-7; TRBD1 agrees at 7 bases. Germline loops: CDR1 SGHRS, CDR2 YFSETQ. CDR3 size: 13 residues. The J segment lost 6 bases and the V segment lost 3 bases, leaving 6 bases of the junction unmatched. CDR3 sequence (DNA): TGCGCCAGCAGCTCAGACAGGGCGTCCGAGCAGTACTTC. This gives the protein CASSSDRASEQYF. Using reference TRBV5-1 and TRBJ2-7 for the parts outside the CDR3, the full variable domain is KAGVTQTPRYLIKTRGQQVTLSCSPISGHRSVSWYQQTPGQGLQFLFEYFSETQRNKGNFPGRFSGRQFSNSRSEMNVSTLELGDSALYLCASSSDRASEQYFGPGTRLTVT.

This clone was detected a few times. DNA of the CDR3: TGCGCCAGCAGCTTGGGATACAGGGGAGCAAATTCACCCCTCCACTTT. Its protein is CASSLGYRGANSPLHF. The chain uses TRBV5-1 and TRBJ1-6, with 7 bases aligning to TRBD1. Unmatched junction bases numbered 7, after V lost 0 bases and J lost 7 bases. CDR1 and CDR2 (germline): SGHRS, YFSETQ. The CDR3 runs 16 residues. Looking up the rest from reference TRBV5-1 and TRBJ1-6 gives the full variable domain: KAGVTQTPRYLIKTRGQQVTLSCSPISGHRSVSWYQQTPGQGLQFLFEYFSETQRNKGNFPGRFSGRQFSNSRSEMNVSTLELGDSALYLCASSLGYRGANSPLHFGNGTRLTVT.

The V call is TRBV7-2, the J call TRBJ2-1; 9 bases match TRBD2. From germline, CDR1 is SGHTA and CDR2 FQGNSA. The CDR3 totals 15 residues. V lost 2 bases and J lost 4; bases outside the gene matches: 3. The CDR3 spells CASSLHSGSYNEQFF. CDR3 nucleotides: TGTGCCAGCAGCTTACATAGCGGGAGTTACAATGAGCAGTTCTTC.

J is TRBJ2-7 and V is TRBV5-1, with 7 bases aligning to TRBD2. The CDR3 runs to 16 residues. V shed 4 bases and J 2 bases; nucleotides not matched to a gene: 12. Germline assignment: CDR1 SGHRS and CDR2 YFSETQ. The CDR3 DNA sequence: TGCGCCAGCAGCCCCACTCAGCGGGGACCCACCTACGAGCAGTACTTC. Translation: CASSPTQRGPTYEQYF.

A single count supports this clone. J is TRBJ2-7 and V is TRBV18; 9 bases map to TRBD1. The V segment lost 4 bases and the J segment 4 bases; nucleotides outside the gene matches: 11. Germline V CDR1 and CDR2: KGHSH, LQKENI. There are 16 residues in the CDR3. The CDR3 DNA follows: TGTGCCAGCTCACGTGGGACAGGGCTCGATGGGTACGAGCAGTACTTC. This translates into CASSRGTGLDGYEQYF.

The chain employs TRBV29-1 and TRBJ1-2; the match to TRBD1 covers 8 bases. Germline assignment: CDR1 SQVTM and CDR2 ANQGSEA. The CDR3 is 13 amino acids. V gave up 3 bases and J gave up 6 bases; unmatched junction bases: 6. The CDR3 protein is CSVERDRGNGYTF. The DNA for the CDR3 is TGCAGCGTTGAGAGAGACAGGGGTAATGGCTACACCTTC. Using reference TRBV29-1 and TRBJ1-2 for the parts outside the CDR3, the full variable domain is SAVISQKPSRDICQRGTSLTIQCQVDSQVTMMFWYRQQPGQSLTLIATANQGSEATYESGFVIDKFPISRPNLTFSTLTVSNMSPEDSSIYLCSVERDRGNGYTFGSGTRLTVV.

This rearrangement joins TRBV4-1 to TRBJ1-4; D may be TRBD1 (5 bases). In germline, CDR1 is MGHRA, CDR2 YSYEKL. V was shortened by 4 bases and J by 8 bases, with 17 bases between the two germline ends. The CDR3 loop spans 15 amino acids. This chain's CDR3 is CASSPAQGGVEKLFF. CDR3 nucleotides: TGCGCCAGCAGCCCAGCCCAAGGAGGGGTCGAAAAACTGTTTTTT.

The chain joins TRBV29-1 to TRBJ2-5, with D tentatively TRBD1 (5 bases). The J call may be incorrect, as the DNA end agrees better with TRBJ2-7. This CDR3 contains 14 residues. Looked up from germline, CDR1 is SQVTM and CDR2 is ANQGSEA. CDR3: CSVGTQGGTYEQYF. The CDR3 DNA sequence: TGCAGCGTTGGAACCCAGGGCGGCACCTACGAGCAGTACTTC.

The rearrangement links TRBV27 to TRBJ2-1; D possibly corresponds to TRBD2 (6 bases). CDR3 length equals 16 residues. The V gene lost 0 bases and the J gene lost 4 bases, with 13 bases spanning the gap. The germline CDR1 and CDR2 sequences are MNHEY and SMNVEV (reference sequence). The CDR3 sequence: CASSLSIADLYNEQFF. The CDR3 nucleotides read TGTGCCAGCAGTTTATCTATAGCGGACCTGTACAATGAGCAGTTCTTC.